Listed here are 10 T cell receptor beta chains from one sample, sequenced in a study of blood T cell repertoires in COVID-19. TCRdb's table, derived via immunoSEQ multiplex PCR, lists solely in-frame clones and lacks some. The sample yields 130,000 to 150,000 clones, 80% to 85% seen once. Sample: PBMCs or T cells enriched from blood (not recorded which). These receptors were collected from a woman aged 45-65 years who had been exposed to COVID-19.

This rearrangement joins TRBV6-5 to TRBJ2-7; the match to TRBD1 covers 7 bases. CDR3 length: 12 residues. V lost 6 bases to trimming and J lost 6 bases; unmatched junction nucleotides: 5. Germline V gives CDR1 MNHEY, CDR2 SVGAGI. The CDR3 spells CASRLTGPEQYF. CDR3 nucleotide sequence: TGTGCCAGCAGGCTGACAGGGCCCGAGCAGTACTTC.

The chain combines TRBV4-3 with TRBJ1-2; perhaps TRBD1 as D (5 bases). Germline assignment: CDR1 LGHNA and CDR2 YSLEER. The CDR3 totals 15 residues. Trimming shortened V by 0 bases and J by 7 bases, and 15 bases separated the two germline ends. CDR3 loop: CASSQDAQGPGGYTF. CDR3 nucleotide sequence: TGCGCCAGCAGCCAAGATGCGCAGGGCCCAGGTGGCTACACCTTC.

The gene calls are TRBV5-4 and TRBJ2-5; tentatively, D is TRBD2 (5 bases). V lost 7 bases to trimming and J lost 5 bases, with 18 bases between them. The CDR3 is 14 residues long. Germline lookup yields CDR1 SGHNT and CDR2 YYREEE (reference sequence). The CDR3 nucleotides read TGTGCCAGCGGACCGGCGGGTAACTGGGAGACCCAGTACTTC. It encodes CASGPAGNWETQYF.

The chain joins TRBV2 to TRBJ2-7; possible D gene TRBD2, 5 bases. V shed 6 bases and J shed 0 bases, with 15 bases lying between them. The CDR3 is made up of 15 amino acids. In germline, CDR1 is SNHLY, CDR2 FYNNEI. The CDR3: CASRPMTTYSYEQYF. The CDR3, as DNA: TGTGCCAGCAGGCCGATGACTACCTACTCCTACGAGCAGTACTTC.

Here the CDR3 reads CASSEDPRTREEFF. CDR3 DNA: TGTGCCAGCAGTGAAGACCCCCGGACACGCGAAGAGTTTTTT. The V and J genes are TRBV2 and TRBJ2-2; D is possibly TRBD1 (5 bases). The ends were cut back, 1 base at V and 16 bases at J, with 19 bases in the middle. The CDR3 sequence is 14 residues long. Germline V gene data show CDR1 as SNHLY and CDR2 as FYNNEI.

CDR3 nucleotides: TGTGCTAGTGGTTACCCGACTAGCGGGGGGGCCAGAGATACGCAGTATTTT. As protein: CASGYPTSGGARDTQYF. The chain uses TRBV12-5 and TRBJ2-3; 14 positions agree with TRBD2. CDR1 and CDR2 from the germline V gene are LGHNT and FRNRAP. With 4 bases clipped from V and 5 bases from J, the junction kept 8 bases outside the gene matches. The CDR3 contains 17 residues.

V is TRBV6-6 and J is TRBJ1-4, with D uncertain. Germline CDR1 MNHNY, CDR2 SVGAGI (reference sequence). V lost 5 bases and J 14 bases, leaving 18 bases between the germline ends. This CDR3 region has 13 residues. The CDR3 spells CASSAPGGLGLFF. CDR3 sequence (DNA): TGTGCCAGCAGTGCCCCAGGAGGCCTCGGGCTGTTTTTT.

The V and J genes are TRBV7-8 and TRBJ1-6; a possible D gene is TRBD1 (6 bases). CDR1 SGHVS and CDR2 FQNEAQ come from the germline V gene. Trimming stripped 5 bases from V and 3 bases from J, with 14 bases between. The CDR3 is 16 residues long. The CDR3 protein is CASSGRGGNYNSPLHF. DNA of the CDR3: TGTGCCAGCAGCGGCAGAGGGGGTAACTATAATTCACCCCTCCACTTT. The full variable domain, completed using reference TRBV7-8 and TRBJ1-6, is GAGVSQSPRYKVAKRGQDVALRCDPISGHVSLFWYQQALGQGPEFLTYFQNEAQLDKSGLPSDRFFAERPEGSVSTLKIQRTQQEDSAVYLCASSGRGGNYNSPLHFGNGTRLTVT.

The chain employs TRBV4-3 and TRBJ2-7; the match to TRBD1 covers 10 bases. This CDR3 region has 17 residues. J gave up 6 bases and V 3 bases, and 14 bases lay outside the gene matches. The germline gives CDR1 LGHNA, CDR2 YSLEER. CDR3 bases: TGCGCCAGCAGCCAGGCTATTTCCGGGACAGGGGAAAGCGAGCAGTACTTC. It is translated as CASSQAISGTGESEQYF.

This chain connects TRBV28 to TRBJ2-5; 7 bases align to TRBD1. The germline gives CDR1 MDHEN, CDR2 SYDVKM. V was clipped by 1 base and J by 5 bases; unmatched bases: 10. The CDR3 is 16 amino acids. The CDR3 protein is CASSLSSNRGRETQYF. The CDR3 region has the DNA TGTGCCAGCAGTTTATCATCAAACAGGGGCCGGGAGACCCAGTACTTC.